Sequencing of this T cell receptor beta chain was carried out in a study of T cell repertoires in cytomegalovirus infection (dated by TCRdb to about 2019). Study-wide context: Donor HLA type was relevant to the analysis, as public TCR beta signatures indicated carriage of CMV infection together with the matching HLA type.

The paper's findings and limits, for the study overall: In both this cohort and an independent cohort of some 370 donors, the cumulative frequency of public TCR beta family members distinguished carriers of CMV infection plus the relevant HLA type. The ex vivo response was dominated by HLA-C-restricted CMV-specific TCR beta clonotypes, which also provided the single most frequent clonotype in two of eight donors.

Sequencing instrument: Illumina HiSeq 1500. TCRdb ran its own pipeline on the public reads, namely fastp trimming at Q25 and MiXCR clone calling, and kept in-frame beta chains. Here each entry gathers all rows of one CDR3 protein and keeps the most common genes and DNA. The sample records about 400,000 distinct CDR3 sequences, around 18% of which are singletons. The leading ten clones occupy roughly 8.7% of the sample. According to the germline V gene (reference sequence), CDR1 reads DFQATT and CDR2 reads SNEGSKA. The V and J ends are trimmed by 3 bases and 4 bases, leaving 12 bases between them. Including cysteine and phenylalanine, the CDR3 has 13 amino acids. Only CDR3 DNA remains: 39 bases, in frame from the first base. Note on this clonotype: No cognate antigen has been identified for it. Qualities for individual bases were not recorded, and no much larger clone is one base off.

The specimen was PBMCs. Recombination joined TRBV20-1 with TRBJ1-1; no D segment can be confidently identified. The source of this sequence is a human donor in good health (CMV status not recorded). Some clones in this sample may be carry-over from other donors' samples. For the CDR3, the sequence is CSARNPVGTEAFF. The bases are TGCAGTGCTAGGAACCCGGTGGGCACTGAAGCTTTCTTT.